This T cell receptor (beta chain) came from a study of early T cells in non-severe SARS-CoV-2 infection. Whole-study context: The sequenced material was bulk RNA from unsorted whole blood, and its chains were unpaired.

The protocol attached unique molecular identifiers to individual cDNA molecules. TCRdb independently ran MiXCR on the 5' RACE reads; one entry per CDR3 protein. The sample lists 20,000 to 25,000 distinct CDR3 sequences; 5% to 5.5% were seen once. This clonotype has at least ten counts. Its antigen remains unknown. Findings and limits, study-wide: Matching with VDJdb favored anti-spike CD8 responses (missing private and CD4 specificities).

CDR3 size: 15 residues. Germline assignment: CDR1 LNHDA and CDR2 SQIVND (reference sequence). V gave up 5 bases and J gave up 4 bases; unmatched junction bases: 7. The sequence came from an adult who was a healthcare worker with PCR-confirmed SARS-CoV-2 infection or an uninfected control (not recorded which). The rearrangement uses TRBV19 and TRBJ2-1; 8 nucleotides agree with TRBD2. Sequencing was carried out using whole blood. The CDR3 bases are TGTGCCAGTAGTGCCCCGGGACTAGAGTACAATGAGCAGTTCTTC. Amino acids: CASSAPGLEYNEQFF.